The T cell receptor (beta chain) described here comes from a study of blood T cell repertoires in COVID-19. Study-level information: The study drew acute and convalescent COVID-19 samples from the United States, Italy and Spain. PBMCs, B-cell-depleted T cells, or T cells provided the cDNA or gDNA that made up the material.

Two consecutive negative NP/OP PCR tests, clearance, or resolved symptoms defined Cohort 3 recovery. Germline V gives CDR1 SGHVS, CDR2 FQNEAQ. After removal of 3 bases from V and 4 bases from J, the junction contained 6 bases not matched to a gene. CDR3 length: 16 residues. Measured with immunoSEQ multiplex PCR; TCRdb has only the in-frame clones, and not every one. This sample carries 200,000 to 250,000 clones, about 81% of them seen once, and the ten largest clones take nearly 9.5%. This receptor was taken from a man aged 35 to 55 who had recovered from COVID-19. The genes are TRBV7-8 and TRBJ1-3, with 10 bases that match TRBD1. Sequences were obtained from PBMCs or T cells enriched from blood (not recorded which). The CDR3 loop is CASSLGTGASGNTIYF. The CDR3 DNA is TGTGCCAGCAGCTTGGGGACAGGGGCTTCGGGAAACACCATATATTTT.